This entry lists 29 T cell receptor beta chains sequenced from one sample in a study of technical replicates of blood from a handful of donors. Sequencing used immunoSEQ multiplex PCR; TCRdb keeps in-frame clones, though not all of them. Of approximately 73,000 clones listed, roughly 93% are singletons. The sample was T cells isolated from PBMCs. Receptors were obtained from a human donor in good health.

The chain joins TRBV7-9 to TRBJ1-2, with D maybe TRBD1 (5 bases). This CDR3 region has 14 residues. V dropped 5 bases and J dropped 2 bases, with 12 bases sitting between them. Germline loops: CDR1 SEHNR, CDR2 FQNEAQ (reference sequence). DNA of the CDR3: TGTGCCAGCAGCCCTACGACAGAAAACTATGGCTACACCTTC. Its translation: CASSPTTENYGYTF. Full variable domain (remainder filled in from reference TRBV7-9 and TRBJ1-2): DTGVSQNPRHKITKRGQNVTFRCDPISEHNRLYWYRQTLGQGPEFLTYFQNEAQLEKSRLLSDRFSAERPKGSFSTLEIQRTEQGDSAMYLCASSPTTENYGYTFGSGTRLTVV.

J is TRBJ1-4 and V is TRBV6-5; D may be TRBD1 (5 bases). Germline values: CDR1 MNHEY, CDR2 SVGAGI. The CDR3 covers 14 residues. V was pared by 2 bases and J by 6 bases, with 10 bases between. DNA of the CDR3: TGTGCCAGCAGTTACAACGGGGGAGATGAAAAACTGTTTTTT. It is translated as CASSYNGGDEKLFF.

As DNA, the CDR3 is TGTGCCAGCAGTTCTCACAGGATCAATCAGCCCCAGCATTTT. This codes for CASSSHRINQPQHF. The V and J genes are TRBV27 and TRBJ1-5; D is perhaps TRBD1 (5 bases). The germline gives CDR1 MNHEY, CDR2 SMNVEV (reference sequence). The CDR3 contains 14 residues. The V and J ends lost 4 bases and 3 bases respectively, with 10 bases between them.

The V call is TRBV11-2, the J call TRBJ2-3; 7 bases are a match to TRBD2. The trim removed 4 bases at V and 3 bases at J, leaving 13 bases unmatched. The CDR3 length is 17 residues. CDR1 and CDR2 (germline): SGHAT, FQNNGV. The CDR3 nucleotides read TGTGCCAGCAGCTACACGAGAGGGAGGGCCATGACAGATACGCAGTATTTT. Translated, it gives CASSYTRGRAMTDTQYF.

V and J are TRBV30 and TRBJ2-5; TRBD2 aligns across 9 bases. CDR1 GTSNPN and CDR2 SVGIG come from the germline V gene (reference sequence). The V gene end was trimmed by 1 base and the J gene end by 1 base; junction bases not matched to a gene: 4. This CDR3 region has 15 residues. The CDR3 nucleotides read TGTGCCTGGAGTGAGTTAGCGGGGGTCCAAGAGACCCAGTACTTC. It codes for CAWSELAGVQETQYF.

The chain has TRBV10-3 and TRBJ2-7; 16 bases align to TRBD2. The J segment lost 4 bases and the V segment lost 4 bases, leaving 4 bases of the junction unmatched. CDR1 ENHRY and CDR2 SYGVKD come from the germline V gene. The CDR3 totals 16 residues. CDR3 sequence (DNA): TGTGCCATCAGTGGGGGACTAGCGGGAGGGTTATACGAGCAGTACTTC. It is translated as CAISGGLAGGLYEQYF.

To note about this clone: The germline gene is not matched at one end of the junction; a read error may be the cause. This sequence joins TRBV7-7 and TRBJ1-1, with TRBD1 matching over 9 bases. This CDR3 contains 17 residues. CDR1 SSHAT and CDR2 FNYEAQ come from the germline V gene (reference sequence). As DNA, the CDR3 is TGTGCTAGCAGCTTAGCCGGGACAGGGTGCATGAACACTGAAGCTTTCTTT. Its translation: CASSLAGTGCMNTEAFF.

V and J are TRBV6-6 and TRBJ2-1; maybe TRBD1 (5 bases). The CDR3 totals 14 residues. V shed 4 bases and J shed 5 bases, with 12 bases lying between them. Germline V gene lookup returns CDR1 MNHNY and CDR2 SVGAGI (reference sequence). The CDR3 DNA reads as TGTGCCAGCAGTTTTCTGGACACCCACAATGAGCAGTTCTTC. This codes for CASSFLDTHNEQFF.

The V and J genes are TRBV15 and TRBJ2-7, with 8 bases that match TRBD2. Germline V gene sequence: CDR1 LNHNV, CDR2 YYDKDF (reference sequence). The CDR3 is made up of 13 amino acids. V was clipped by 5 bases and J by 6 bases; unmatched bases: 6. The DNA of the CDR3 is TGTGCCACCAGCGGATCTAGCGGGCGCGAGCAGTACTTC. The encoded protein is CATSGSSGREQYF.

This chain uses TRBV7-2 with TRBJ1-2, with 7 bases that match TRBD1. This CDR3 has 14 amino acids. CDR1 SGHTA and CDR2 FQGNSA come from the germline V gene. Unmatched junction bases numbered 8, after V lost 5 bases and J lost 5 bases. The DNA for the CDR3 is TGTGCCAGCAGCCAGGACAGGTCCGGATATGGCTACACCTTC. It is translated as CASSQDRSGYGYTF.

This chain connects TRBV10-1 to TRBJ2-3; 11 bases match TRBD2. Germline values: CDR1 WNHNN, CDR2 SYGVQD (reference sequence). The ends lost 0 bases at V and 6 bases at J; junction bases unmatched: 2. This CDR3 spans 15 amino acids. CDR3 loop: CASSESSGGADTQYF. In DNA, the CDR3 is TGCGCCAGCAGTGAGTCTAGCGGGGGGGCCGATACGCAGTATTTT.

The chain couples TRBV9 to TRBJ2-3; 11 bases agree with TRBD2. J lost 2 bases, V lost 0 bases, and 2 bases had no gene match. In germline, CDR1 is SGDLS, CDR2 YYNGEE. This CDR3 is 16 amino acids long. CDR3 DNA sequence: TGTGCCAGCAGCGTAGGGGGACTAGCGGCCACAGATACGCAGTATTTT. This translates into CASSVGGLAATDTQYF.

This clone was seen only once. This rearrangement joins TRBV5-1 to TRBJ2-3; perhaps TRBD2 as D (5 bases). This CDR3 contains 15 residues. Trimming took 2 bases from V and 0 from J, leaving 10 bases between them. The germline V gene has CDR1 SGHRS and CDR2 YFSETQ. The CDR3 is CASSFSDSSTDTQYF. CDR3 nucleotide sequence: TGCGCCAGCAGCTTCTCGGACTCTAGCACAGATACGCAGTATTTT. The whole variable domain, filled in from reference TRBV5-1 and TRBJ2-3, reads KAGVTQTPRYLIKTRGQQVTLSCSPISGHRSVSWYQQTPGQGLQFLFEYFSETQRNKGNFPGRFSGRQFSNSRSEMNVSTLELGDSALYLCASSFSDSSTDTQYFGPGTRLTVL.

Concerning this clone itself: The same CDR3 can be traced to other DNA sequences in this sample. The chain links TRBV6-5 to TRBJ1-2; perhaps TRBD1 as D (6 bases). The CDR3 is made up of 13 amino acids. V was cut by 0 bases and J by 8 bases, with 10 bases left in between. CDR1 MNHEY and CDR2 SVGAGI come from the germline V gene. CDR3 in DNA: TGTGCCAGCAGTTACTCCACAGGGTCGGGCTACACCTTC. Protein: CASSYSTGSGYTF.

DNA for the CDR3: TGTGCCAGCAGCCAACCTGGCAGGGAGGCCACTGAAGCTTTCTTT. It yields the protein CASSQPGREATEAFF. The V and J genes are TRBV14 and TRBJ1-1; D may be TRBD1 (5 bases). Trimming shortened V by 2 bases and J by 4 bases, and 14 bases separated the two germline ends. CDR1 SGHDN and CDR2 FVKESK come from the germline V gene. The CDR3 is made up of 15 amino acids.

The V and J genes are TRBV5-1 and TRBJ1-6; D is unresolved. The CDR3 is 16 amino acids. Germline V gives CDR1 SGHRS, CDR2 YFSETQ. V gave up 4 bases and J gave up 5 bases, with 16 bases separating them. The DNA for the CDR3 is TGCGCCAGCAGCGTCGAGGCCTCGGAAAATAATTCACCCCTCCACTTT. Translating it yields CASSVEASENNSPLHF. Drawing the rest from reference TRBV5-1 and TRBJ1-6, the complete variable domain is KAGVTQTPRYLIKTRGQQVTLSCSPISGHRSVSWYQQTPGQGLQFLFEYFSETQRNKGNFPGRFSGRQFSNSRSEMNVSTLELGDSALYLCASSVEASENNSPLHFGNGTRLTVT.

The rearrangement links TRBV30 to TRBJ2-7; D possibly corresponds to TRBD2 (5 bases). CDR3 length equals 13 residues. V lost 1 base, J lost 4 bases, and 11 bases lay in between. Germline CDR1 reads GTSNPN; CDR2 reads SVGIG (reference sequence). CDR3 DNA: TGTGCCTGGAGTGCAGGACGGGGATACGAGCAGTACTTC. Protein product: CAWSAGRGYEQYF.

The chain uses TRBV5-1 and TRBJ1-1; 7 bases match TRBD1. Germline-derived CDR1 and CDR2 are SGHRS and YFSETQ. The CDR3 has 14 amino acids. J gave up 3 bases and V 1 base, and 3 bases lay outside the gene matches. The CDR3 DNA reads as TGCGCCAGCAGCTTGCGACAGGGCTACACTGAAGCTTTCTTT. This translates into CASSLRQGYTEAFF.

The chain recombines TRBV4-1 with TRBJ2-7, with 9 bases that match TRBD1. Germline V gene data show CDR1 as MGHRA and CDR2 as YSYEKL. CDR3 length: 16 amino acids. With V trimmed by 4 bases and J by 3 bases, 10 bases remained unmatched. CDR3 sequence reads: CASSRVFGGQGYEQYF. CDR3 nucleotide sequence: TGCGCCAGCAGCCGCGTCTTCGGGGGACAGGGCTACGAGCAGTACTTC.

The J gene is TRBJ1-4, the V gene TRBV5-6; D not certain. Germline lookup yields CDR1 SGHDT and CDR2 YYEEEE. The CDR3 covers 17 residues. V was pared by 4 bases and J by 0 bases, with 16 bases between. The CDR3 DNA sequence: TGTGCCAGCAGCCTATGGAGGGCCGTTGCAACTAATGAAAAACTGTTTTTT. Amino acids: CASSLWRAVATNEKLFF.

The chain links TRBV7-6 to TRBJ2-7; 11 nucleotides agree with TRBD2. Unmatched junction bases numbered 9, after V lost 4 bases and J lost 4 bases. The CDR3 spans 16 residues. CDR1 is SGHVS and CDR2 is FNYEAQ in the germline V gene. The CDR3 region is CASSSGLAGGTYEQYF. CDR3 nucleotides: TGTGCCAGCAGCTCAGGACTAGCGGGCGGTACTTACGAGCAGTACTTC.

The V call is TRBV9, the J call TRBJ2-1, with D possibly being TRBD2 (6 bases). CDR3 length equals 16 residues. V was shortened by 4 bases and J by 7 bases, with 21 bases between the two germline ends. Per germline, CDR1 SGDLS and CDR2 YYNGEE. The CDR3 is CASSPKEGMGINEQFF. In DNA, the CDR3 is TGTGCCAGCAGCCCGAAGGAGGGGATGGGGATAAATGAGCAGTTCTTC.

This clone was detected only once. The chain couples TRBV4-2 to TRBJ2-1; 10 nucleotides match TRBD2. The CDR3 extends over 16 amino acids. J was trimmed by 7 bases and V by 6 bases; bases with no gene match: 12. Germline CDR1 is LGHNA and CDR2 is YNFKEQ. DNA for the CDR3: TGTGCCAGCAGACACGAAGCGGGAGGGATGTGGAATGAGCAGTTCTTC. It is translated as CASRHEAGGMWNEQFF.

J is TRBJ2-5 and V is TRBV7-9, with TRBD2 as a possible D gene (6 bases). CDR3 length: 14 amino acids. Trimming removed 4 bases from V and 0 bases from J, with 9 bases in between. Germline V gene lookup returns CDR1 SEHNR and CDR2 FQNEAQ (reference sequence). The CDR3 reads CASSSGTYQETQYF. In DNA, the CDR3 is TGTGCCAGCAGCTCTGGGACTTACCAAGAGACCCAGTACTTC.

The chain couples TRBV4-1 to TRBJ1-4; possible D gene TRBD1, 5 bases. CDR3 length: 15 residues. CDR1 is MGHRA and CDR2 is YSYEKL in the germline V gene. The V end lost 4 bases, the J end lost 2 bases, and 11 bases lay between the germline ends. The CDR3 spells CASSLRQTTNEKLFF. The CDR3 nucleotides are TGCGCCAGCAGCCTGCGACAGACGACTAATGAAAAACTGTTTTTT.

The chain recombines TRBV27 with TRBJ2-7, with 8 bases aligning to TRBD2. Trimming took 6 bases from V and 2 from J; bases not matched to a gene: 6. The CDR3 has 14 amino acids. Germline V CDR1 and CDR2: MNHEY, SMNVEV (reference sequence). The CDR3 protein is CASSLGRGTYEQYF. The DNA for the CDR3 is TGTGCCAGCAGCCTCGGGAGGGGTACCTACGAGCAGTACTTC.

The gene calls are TRBV5-1 and TRBJ2-7, with D perhaps matching TRBD2 (5 bases). V shed 5 bases and J shed 5 bases, with 17 bases lying between them. Germline loops: CDR1 SGHRS, CDR2 YFSETQ. This CDR3 spans 14 amino acids. DNA for the CDR3: TGCGCCAGCAGTGTCGGCGGGTATATGGACGAGCAGTACTTC. It codes for CASSVGGYMDEQYF.

J is TRBJ1-4 and V is TRBV2; a possible D gene is TRBD1 (5 bases). The CDR3 is 15 residues long. In germline, CDR1 is SNHLY, CDR2 FYNNEI. V lost 4 bases to trimming and J lost 8 bases, with 17 bases between them. The CDR3 here is CASSGQGGLGEKLFF. CDR3 nucleotides: TGTGCCAGCAGTGGGCAGGGAGGACTAGGGGAAAAACTGTTTTTT.

V gene TRBV21-1 combines with J gene TRBJ1-5; TRBD1 is the table's D call and was not checked against the DNA. TRBV21-1 is a known pseudogene. The CDR3 covers 15 residues. CDR3 nucleotide sequence: TGTGCCAGCAGCAAAGGGGGGCAGACAAATCAGCCCCAGCATTTT. It specifies CASSKGGQTNQPQHF.